What follows are 29 T cell receptor beta chains derived from one specimen sequenced in a study of tumor and adjacent non-tumor tissue in lung cancer. RNA was extracted from bulk tissue without any cell sorting. A modified ARM-PCR protocol with three rounds of nested PCR amplified TCRbeta. One entry per CDR3 protein, called by TCRdb with MiXCR from the multiplex PCR reads. The sample records 200,000 to 250,000 distinct CDR3 sequences, about 71% being singletons. The sequencing sample was made of lung tumor tissue. The receptor source for this set is a man between 60 and 75 years old with non-small cell lung cancer.

As concerns this clonotype: At one end the junction does not follow the germline gene, possibly because of a read error. The rearrangement joins TRBV11-2 to TRBJ1-3, with D unresolved. The CDR3 has 14 amino acids. CDR1 SGHAT and CDR2 FQNNGV come from the germline V gene. The CDR3 is CARSLDVSGNTTYF. DNA of the CDR3: TGTGCCAGAAGCTTAGATGTCTCTGGAAACACCACATATTTT.

As to this clonotype: The germline gene is not matched at one end of the junction; a read error may be the cause. CDR3 DNA: TGCAATGCTAGTCGATTCGCCCCAGCTGGCACAGATACGCAGTATTTT. It specifies CNASRFAPAGTDTQYF. This chain connects TRBV20-1 to TRBJ2-3; D uncertain. The CDR3 is 16 amino acids. Germline CDR1 is DFQATT and CDR2 is SNEGSKA (reference sequence).

This clonotype was recorded a few times. Its ends do not fully match the called genes, so a read error is possible. The J gene is TRBJ2-3, the V gene TRBV4-3, with TRBD2 identical over 13 bases. Germline assignment: CDR1 LGHNA and CDR2 YSLEER. The CDR3 spans 20 residues. The CDR3 DNA reads as TGTACCAGCAGCCAAGATCTGGCGACTAGCGGGAGGACTAGCACAGATACGCAGTATTTT. It yields the protein CTSSQDLATSGRTSTDTQYF.

As regards this clonotype: Likely a read error: the CDR3 ends without its conserved phenylalanine or tryptophan. V and J are TRBV11-3 and TRBJ2-3, with D unresolved. CDR1 is SGHNT and CDR2 is YENEEA in the germline V gene. CDR3 length: 13 residues. For the CDR3, the DNA is TGTCCCAGCAGCTTAGGTTATACAGATACGCAGTATAAT. It encodes CPSSLGYTDTQYN.

To note about this clonotype: A read error may account for a junction end that differs from germline. J is TRBJ2-7 and V is TRBV11-2; 10 bases agree with TRBD1. The CDR3 has 14 residues. CDR1 and CDR2 from the germline V gene are SGHAT and FQNNGV. As DNA, the CDR3 is TGTGCCAGCAGACCCGGGACAGGGGCCCAAGAGCAGTATTTC. Encoded protein: CASRPGTGAQEQYF.

This clonotype was detected a few times. J is TRBJ2-7 and V is TRBV6-2 or TRBV6-3, with D maybe TRBD1 (5 bases). V gave up 0 bases and J gave up 2 bases, with 11 bases separating them. The CDR3 length is 15 residues. The germline gives CDR1 MNHEY, CDR2 SVGEGT. This CDR3 reads CASSYSTEAPYEQYF. The CDR3 DNA follows: TGTGCCAGCAGTTACTCGACAGAGGCCCCCTACGAGCAGTACTTC.

A note on this clonotype: A read error may explain this, as a much larger clone is one base away. The gene calls are TRBV6-9 and TRBJ2-7; 8 bases are a match to TRBD1. This CDR3 comprises 15 residues. Germline CDR1 is MNHGY and CDR2 is SVAAGI. The CDR3 nucleotides are TGTGCCAGCAGTTGTCCGGACAGGGATGTCTACGATCAGTACTTC. It encodes CASSCPDRDVYDQYF.

There are a few counts of this clonotype. The chain employs TRBV5-6 and TRBJ1-2; D gene uncertain. From germline, CDR1 is SGHDT and CDR2 YYEEEE. This CDR3 has 11 residues. V was shortened by 3 bases and J by 8 bases, with 8 bases between the two germline ends. The CDR3 DNA reads as TGTGCCAGCAGCTCAACATACGGCTACACCTTC. Translating it yields CASSSTYGYTF.

A word on this clonotype: This may stem from a read error, because a much larger clone lies one nucleotide away. A read error is likely, as this CDR3 ends without the conserved phenylalanine or tryptophan. The rearrangement joins TRBV29-1 to TRBJ1-1; D is unclear. V lost 6 bases, J lost 3 bases, and 5 bases lay in between. Germline CDR1 and CDR2: SQVTM and ANQGSEA. The CDR3 loop spans 10 amino acids. CDR3: CSVADTEAFS. CDR3 DNA: TGCAGCGTGGCAGACACTGAAGCTTTCTCT.

This sequence joins TRBV12-3 or TRBV12-4 and TRBJ2-3; perhaps TRBD1 as D (6 bases). CDR3 length: 15 amino acids. The germline V and J ends were trimmed by 7 bases and 2 bases, with 16 bases remaining between them. The CDR3 reads CASILNRAPTDTQYF. The DNA of the CDR3 is TGTGCCAGCATTTTGAACAGGGCCCCCACAGATACGCAGTATTTT.

Comment on this clonotype: It may be a read error: a sequence one base away is much more abundant. This rearrangement joins TRBV6-5 to TRBJ2-1; 9 bases are a match to TRBD2. The CDR3 sequence is 15 residues long. The trim removed 7 bases at V and 4 bases at J, leaving 8 bases unmatched. Looked up from germline, CDR1 is MNHEY and CDR2 is SVGAGI. CDR3 in DNA: TGTGCCAGCAAAACGTCGCTAGCGGGGTACAATGAGCAGTTCTTC. Residues: CASKTSLAGYNEQFF.

As for this clonotype: A read error is possible here, since a much larger clone lies one base away. The gene calls are TRBV12-5 and TRBJ1-5, with D hard to call. The V and J ends lost 2 bases and 1 base respectively, with 3 bases between them. The CDR3 runs to 13 residues. The germline gives CDR1 LGHNT, CDR2 FRNRAP. CDR3 amino acids: CASGLFSNQPQHF. The CDR3 nucleotides read TGTGCTAGTGGTTTGTTCAGCAATCAGCCCCAGCATTTT.

Comment on this clonotype: The junction does not match germline at one end; this may be a read error. V and J are TRBV6-6 and TRBJ2-5, with TRBD2 matching over 7 bases. This CDR3 contains 14 residues. Germline CDR1 and CDR2: MNHNY and SVGAGI (reference sequence). CDR3 DNA: TGTGCCAGCCGCTCGGGGGGAAGGGGAGAGGCCCAATACTTC. Translated, it gives CASRSGGRGEAQYF.

This clonotype appeared a few times. This chain connects TRBV6-6 to TRBJ2-4, with D tentatively TRBD1 or TRBD2 (5 bases each). The CDR3 contains 15 residues. Trimming shortened V by 8 bases and J by 0 bases, and 14 bases separated the two germline ends. Germline V gene data show CDR1 as MNHNY and CDR2 as SVGAGI (reference sequence). CDR3: CASGDRKLAKNIQYF. Here the CDR3 DNA reads TGTGCCAGCGGGGACCGCAAACTAGCCAAAAACATTCAGTACTTC.

The sample holds many counts of this clonotype. The chain couples TRBV4-3 to TRBJ1-2; D unclear. Trimming left V 1 base short and J 2 bases short, with 11 bases between. The CDR3 spans 15 residues. Germline V lookup: CDR1 LGHNA, CDR2 YSLEER. The CDR3: CASSQVLGRNYGYTF. In nucleotides, the CDR3 is TGCGCCAGCAGCCAAGTATTGGGGAGGAACTATGGCTACACCTTC.

In the case of this clonotype: The junction does not match germline at one end; this may be a read error. The chain is built from TRBV4-3 and TRBJ2-1; possible D gene TRBD1, 5 bases. The CDR3 extends over 14 amino acids. Germline V gives CDR1 LGHNA, CDR2 YSLEER. The CDR3 loop is CASCQDGQGNEQSF. For the CDR3, the DNA is TGCGCCAGCTGCCAAGATGGGCAGGGAAATGAGCAGTCCTTC.

As for this clonotype: A read error may account for a junction end that differs from germline. The chain has TRBV5-5 and TRBJ2-6; a weak D match, TRBD1 (5 bases). The CDR3 covers 14 residues. CDR1 is SGHKS and CDR2 is YYEKEE in the germline V gene (reference sequence). The CDR3 DNA sequence: TGTGACAGCAGCCCCAGCCCTGGGGCCAACGTTCTGACTTTC. It yields the protein CDSSPSPGANVLTF.

The chain carries TRBV29-1 and TRBJ2-7, with TRBD1 as a possible D gene (6 bases). The V gene's germline CDR1 is SQVTM and CDR2 ANQGSEA. The CDR3 is 13 residues long. In DNA, the CDR3 is TGCAACGTTGACGAGGGGGACGCCTACGAGCAGTACGTC. Its protein is CNVDEGDAYEQYV.

This clonotype came up a few times. At one end, the junction sequence differs from germline, possibly due to a read error. The chain employs TRBV11-2 and TRBJ2-1; D ambiguous. The CDR3 has 13 residues. Per the germline V gene, CDR1 is SGHAT and CDR2 is FQNNGV. The CDR3 loop reads CANSLERYNELFF. The CDR3 bases are TGTGCCAACAGCTTAGAGCGCTACAATGAGCTGTTCTTC.

V usage is TRBV5-4 and J usage is TRBJ2-2; a weak D match, TRBD2 (6 bases). CDR3 length equals 14 residues. CDR1 is SGHNT and CDR2 is YYREEE in the germline V gene (reference sequence). Trimming left V 4 bases short and J 4 bases short, with 11 bases between. The CDR3 nucleotides read TGTGCCAGCAGCCCGACTAGTGCCACCGGGGAGCTGTTTTTT. Its translation: CASSPTSATGELFF.

The chain carries TRBV4-2 and TRBJ2-1; 14 bases align to TRBD2. The CDR3 has 16 amino acids. The J segment lost 8 bases and the V segment lost 6 bases, leaving 9 bases of the junction unmatched. Looked up from germline, CDR1 is LGHNA and CDR2 is YNFKEQ. The CDR3 nucleotides are TGTGCCAGCAGACAACGGACTAGCGGGAGGAAAGATGAGCAGTTCTTC. Amino acid sequence: CASRQRTSGRKDEQFF.

CDR3 sequence: CSADTGKTANYGYTF. The CDR3 region has the DNA TGCAGTGCAGACACGGGCAAGACCGCTAACTATGGCTACACCTTC. This chain links TRBV20-1 with TRBJ1-2; the D is unclear. The CDR3 sequence is 15 residues long. Germline lookup yields CDR1 DFQATT and CDR2 SNEGSKA (reference sequence). Deletions cut 6 bases from V and 0 bases from J, with 17 bases between.

Concerning this clonotype: The CDR3 does not close with the conserved phenylalanine or tryptophan, likely indicating a read error. The J gene is TRBJ2-5, the V gene TRBV11-3, with 14 bases matching TRBD2. CDR1 SGHNT and CDR2 YENEEA come from the germline V gene. The trim removed 9 bases at V and 5 bases at J, leaving 11 bases unmatched. This CDR3 has 16 amino acids. The CDR3 DNA is TGTGCCAGGAACAAAGGGACTAGCGGGAGTATTGAGACCCAGTACATC. Translation gives CARNKGTSGSIETQYI.

The chain links TRBV28 to TRBJ2-3, with TRBD1 matching 8 bases. The CDR3 covers 16 residues. V lost 6 bases, J lost 4 bases, and 12 bases stayed unmatched. Germline assignment: CDR1 MDHEN and CDR2 SYDVKM. CDR3 coding DNA: TGTGCCAGCAGCCAAGGTCCCGGGACAGGTGCAGATACGCAGTATTTT. This codes for CASSQGPGTGADTQYF.

This clonotype was detected many times. The DNA for the CDR3 is TGCAGTGCCCTGGAGGACCCAGCGGAGCCCCAGCATTTT. Its protein product is CSALEDPAEPQHF. J is TRBJ1-5 and V is TRBV20-1; D gene ambiguous. The CDR3 has 13 amino acids. CDR1 DFQATT and CDR2 SNEGSKA come from the germline V gene (reference sequence). V shed 6 bases and J shed 8 bases, with 17 bases lying between them.

This clonotype showed up just once. The V and J genes are TRBV30 and TRBJ2-7; 9 bases map to TRBD2. After removal of 5 bases from V and 3 bases from J, the junction contained 5 bases not matched to a gene. The CDR3 is 13 amino acids. CDR1 GTSNPN and CDR2 SVGIG come from the germline V gene (reference sequence). In nucleotides, the CDR3 is TGTGCCTGGGCACATAGCGGGAGCTACGAGCAGTACTTC. This translates into CAWAHSGSYEQYF.

This clonotype showed up just a few times. The rearrangement joins TRBV29-1 to TRBJ2-7, with D possibly matching TRBD1 (5 bases). Germline V CDR1 and CDR2: SQVTM, ANQGSEA. The CDR3 contains 12 residues. The ends were cut back, 3 bases at V and 7 bases at J, with 13 bases in the middle. The CDR3 protein is CSVDVTAKEQYF. CDR3 bases: TGCAGCGTTGATGTGACAGCGAAGGAGCAGTACTTC.

With regard to this clonotype: Being one base from a much bigger clone, this may be a read error. The chain couples TRBV20-1 to TRBJ2-1; a possible D gene is TRBD1 (5 bases). From germline, CDR1 is DFQATT and CDR2 SNEGSKA (reference sequence). The CDR3 sequence is 10 residues long. DNA of the CDR3: TGCAGTGCCCACAGGCATGATCAGTTCTTC. It specifies CSAHRHDQFF.

V gene TRBV7-8 combines with J gene TRBJ1-5; 8 bases fit TRBD1. The V gene's germline CDR1 is SGHVS and CDR2 FQNEAQ. The CDR3 length is 15 residues. After removal of 5 bases from V and 4 bases from J, the junction contained 7 bases not matched to a gene. The CDR3 protein is CASSVGTGLNQPQHF. CDR3 coding DNA: TGTGCCAGCAGCGTCGGGACAGGTTTAAATCAGCCCCAGCATTTT.